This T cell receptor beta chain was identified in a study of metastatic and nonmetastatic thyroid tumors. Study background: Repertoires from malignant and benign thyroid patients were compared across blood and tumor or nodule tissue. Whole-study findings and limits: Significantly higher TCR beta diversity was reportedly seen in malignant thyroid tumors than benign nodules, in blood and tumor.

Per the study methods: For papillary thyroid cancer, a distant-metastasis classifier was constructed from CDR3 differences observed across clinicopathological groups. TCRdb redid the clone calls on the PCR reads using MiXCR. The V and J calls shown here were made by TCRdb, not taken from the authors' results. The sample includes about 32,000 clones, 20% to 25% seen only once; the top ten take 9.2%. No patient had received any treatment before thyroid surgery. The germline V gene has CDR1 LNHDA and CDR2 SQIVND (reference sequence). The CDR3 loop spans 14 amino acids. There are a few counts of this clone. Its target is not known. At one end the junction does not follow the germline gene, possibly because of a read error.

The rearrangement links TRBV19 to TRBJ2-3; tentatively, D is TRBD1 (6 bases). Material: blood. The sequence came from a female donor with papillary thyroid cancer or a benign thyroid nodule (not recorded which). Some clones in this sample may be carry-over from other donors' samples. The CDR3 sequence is CASSGRSQGDKQYF. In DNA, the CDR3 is TGTGCCAGTAGTGGACGGTCACAGGGAGATAAGCAGTATTTT.